This TCR beta chain was captured in a study of glioma-infiltrating T cells after dendritic cell vaccination. Study-wide points: Higher TCR clonality did not directly relate to longer survival.

This clone was observed once. Antigen specificity is unknown. The time point is: after dendritic cell vaccination, including at tumor progression/relapse. Before vaccination, two weeks after the third vaccination, and at progression, PBMC were collected. In germline, CDR1 is MDHEN, CDR2 SYDVKM. V was pared by 3 bases and J by 2 bases, with 11 bases between. The CDR3 sequence is 15 residues long. Generated by immunoSEQ multiplex PCR, the TCRdb table keeps only in-frame clones and is missing some. The sample yields about 65,000 clones, approximately 89% seen once. The sequencing here drew on blood, taken after dendritic cell vaccination. This rearrangement joins TRBV28 to TRBJ1-5; D gene unclear. The receptor was derived from a human donor with glioblastoma. CDR3 bases: TGTGCCAGCAGTTTGTGGCAGCGTGGCAATCAGCCCCAGCATTTT. It is translated as CASSLWQRGNQPQHF.